Listed below are T cell receptor beta chains from one sample, sequenced in a study of OX40 agonist ivuxolimab in advanced cancers. The protocol was immunoSEQ multiplex PCR, while the TCRdb copy is restricted to in-frame clones and leaves out a portion. Here the sample spans about 41,000 clones, roughly 80% being singletons. The specimen comprised CD4+ or CD8+ T cells sorted from blood, sampled in a trial of the OX40 agonist ivuxolimab. All receptors derive from an adult with an advanced solid tumor such as melanoma, head and neck, liver or kidney cancer. CDR3s include the opening cysteine and the closing phenylalanine or tryptophan. D genes are given only for firm matches. Clone size is shown for a subset of rows, as once, few, many or a class of expanded clone.

V,D,J,size,DNA,CDR3
TRBV28,-,TRBJ1-5,few,TGTGCCAGCCGACCGTCTGAGGGAGGTCGGCCCCAGCATTTT,CASRPSEGGRPQHF
TRBV7-9,-,TRBJ1-4,-,TGTGCCAGCAGCCCGGTGGCGTTCGGTGAAAAACTGTTTTTT,CASSPVAFGEKLFF
TRBV29-1,-,TRBJ2-7,-,TGCAGCTCAGTGTTTCGGCCATCGACGTCCTACGAGCAGTACTTC,CSSVFRPSTSYEQYF
TRBV7-9,-,TRBJ1-1,-,TGTGCCAGCAGCCGGGCAGGGACGAACACTGAAGCTTTCTTT,CASSRAGTNTEAFF
TRBV4-2,-,TRBJ2-7,-,TGTGCCAGCAGCCAAGGCCAGTACTACGAGCAGTACTTC,CASSQGQYYEQYF
TRBV10-3,TRBD2,TRBJ2-5,-,TGTGCCATCAGCGGACTAGCGGGGAACCAAGAGACCCAGTACTTC,CAISGLAGNQETQYF
TRBV30,TRBD2,TRBJ2-4,-,TGTGCCTGGAACTTGGCGGGAGTGGCCAAAAACATTCAGTACTTC,CAWNLAGVAKNIQYF
TRBV19,-,TRBJ1-2,once,TGTGCCAGTAGTACTGGACAGCCGCTCGGGGGCTACACCTTC,CASSTGQPLGGYTF
TRBV5-4,-,TRBJ2-7,-,TGTGCCAGCAGCTTGTCGCATTACGAGCAGTACTTC,CASSLSHYEQYF
TRBV28,TRBD1,TRBJ1-5,-,TGTGCCAGCAGTCGCAGACAGGGGAACCAGCCCCAGCATTTT,CASSRRQGNQPQHF
TRBV2,-,TRBJ1-5,-,TGTGCCAGCAAAGTGAGCAATCAGCCCCAGCATTTT,CASKVSNQPQHF
TRBV16,TRBD1,TRBJ1-1,once,TGTGCCAGCAGCCCACAGGGGGAAGGGGGCATTCGACCGAACACTGAAGCTTTCTTT,CASSPQGEGGIRPNTEAFF
TRBV30,-,TRBJ1-3,few,TGTGCCTGGAGTGTCGGTTGGGATGGAAACACCATATATTTT,CAWSVGWDGNTIYF
TRBV6-5,TRBD1,TRBJ2-4,-,TGTGCCAGCAGTCAAAACAGGGGAATTCAGTACTTC,CASSQNRGIQYF